What follows are 30 T cell receptor beta chains derived from one specimen sequenced in a study of blood T cells in healthy people across ages. Primers used in a second PCR of roughly 6 to 11 cycles were a sample-barcoded 5' primer and a J-beta primer mix. TCRdb re-analysed the 5' RACE reads in MiXCR, keeping a single row per CDR3 protein. Here the sample spans approximately 780,000 distinct CDR3 sequences, 20% to 30% being singletons. This sample was also put to use in a study of T cells of mothers and their children.

Sequenced input: blood. The receptors derive from a boy aged 10-17 years in good health.

As regards this clonotype: The germline gene is not matched at one end of the junction; a read error may be the cause. The chain is built from TRBV3-1 and TRBJ2-3, with D perhaps matching TRBD2 (6 bases). Germline CDR1 LGHDT, CDR2 YNNKEL (reference sequence). The CDR3 length is 16 residues. The CDR3 DNA reads as TGCGCCAGCAGCCAAGCCCGGGGAGGTGGAACAGATACGCAGTATTTT. It translates to CASSQARGGGTDTQYF.

This clonotype was recorded a few times. V gene TRBV6-1 combines with J gene TRBJ2-7; D gene unclear. The J call may be mistaken, given a closer DNA end match to TRBJ2-5. The CDR3 sequence is 12 residues long. Germline loops: CDR1 MNHNS, CDR2 SASEGT. The CDR3 loop reads CASDGYQETQYF. The CDR3 DNA reads as TGTGCCAGTGATGGCTACCAAGAGACCCAGTACTTC.

This clonotype was picked up many times. For the CDR3, the DNA is TGTGCCAGCAGCCCACGACTTCAAGAGACCCAGTACTTC. It encodes CASSPRLQETQYF. The J gene is TRBJ2-5, the V gene TRBV12-3 or TRBV12-4; D is unclear. The CDR3 loop spans 13 amino acids. V lost 6 bases, J lost 2 bases, and 10 bases lay in between.

This clonotype was counted a few times. The chain links TRBV9 to TRBJ1-2; D is ambiguous. The CDR3 contains 13 residues. Trimming pared 0 bases from V and 8 bases from J, leaving 11 bases between. The germline V gene encodes CDR1 SGDLS and CDR2 YYNGEE. The CDR3 is CASSVVERRGYTF. In nucleotides, the CDR3 is TGTGCCAGCAGCGTAGTAGAACGGCGGGGCTACACCTTC.

In this sample, this clonotype turned up a few times. The CDR3 DNA reads TGTGCCAGCACCCCGGGACAGGGGATGACCCAGTACTTC. It encodes CASTPGQGMTQYF. This rearrangement joins TRBV2 to TRBJ2-5; 10 nucleotides align to TRBD1. Germline-derived CDR1 and CDR2 are SNHLY and FYNNEI. The J segment lost 7 bases and the V segment lost 7 bases, leaving 6 bases of the junction unmatched. The CDR3 contains 13 residues. Full variable domain (remainder filled in from reference TRBV2 and TRBJ2-5): EPEVTQTPSHQVTQMGQEVILRCVPISNHLYFYWYRQILGQKVEFLVSFYNNEISEKSEIFDDQFSVERPDGSNFTLKIRSTKLEDSAMYFCASTPGQGMTQYFGPGTRLLVL.

The V and J genes are TRBV27 and TRBJ2-7; maybe TRBD1 (7 bases). This CDR3 has 15 amino acids. Germline V gives CDR1 MNHEY, CDR2 SMNVEV (reference sequence). Trimming left V 2 bases short and J 3 bases short, with 14 bases between. CDR3 amino acids: CASSLTQGGRYEQYF. The CDR3 coding sequence is TGTGCCAGCAGTTTAACCCAGGGGGGTCGCTACGAGCAGTACTTC.

In this sample, this clonotype turned up a few times. The chain combines TRBV4-1 with TRBJ2-5, with 10 bases identical to TRBD2. Trimming took 0 bases from V and 2 from J; bases not matched to a gene: 6. There are 17 residues in the CDR3. Germline-derived CDR1 and CDR2 are MGHRA and YSYEKL. The CDR3 DNA sequence: TGCGCCAGCAGCCAAGATGGGGGAGCGGGGGGGCAAGAGACCCAGTACTTC. This gives the protein CASSQDGGAGGQETQYF.

The chain has TRBV7-9 and TRBJ2-5, with D possibly matching TRBD2 (6 bases). The CDR3 consists of 18 residues. Germline V CDR1 and CDR2: SEHNR, FQNEAQ (reference sequence). Trimming shortened V by 2 bases and J by 1 base, and 20 bases separated the two germline ends. The CDR3 spells CASSLTRYERASQETQYF. CDR3 in DNA: TGTGCCAGCAGCTTAACCCGATACGAGCGGGCGTCCCAAGAGACCCAGTACTTC.

The genes are TRBV6-1 and TRBJ1-4, with D unresolved. Germline-derived CDR1 and CDR2 are MNHNS and SASEGT. Trimming stripped 1 base from V and 8 bases from J, with 14 bases between. This CDR3 has 15 amino acids. CDR3 bases: TGTGCCAGCAGTGAAGAGAACCGGGTTGCGGAAAAACTGTTTTTT. Its protein is CASSEENRVAEKLFF.

The chain is built from TRBV4-1 and TRBJ2-3, with 8 nucleotides matching TRBD2. The V segment lost 2 bases and the J segment 5 bases; nucleotides outside the gene matches: 6. There are 15 residues in the CDR3. CDR1 and CDR2 from the germline V gene are MGHRA and YSYEKL. CDR3 amino acids: CASSQTGGMVDTQYF. The CDR3 DNA follows: TGCGCCAGCAGCCAAACGGGGGGGATGGTAGATACGCAGTATTTT.

CDR3 residues: CAIRRTPDDYEQYF. Here the CDR3 DNA reads TGTGCCATCAGGAGGACCCCGGATGACTACGAGCAGTACTTC. The V gene is TRBV10-3, the J gene TRBJ2-7; D not resolved. This CDR3 region has 14 residues. V was pared by 6 bases and J by 3 bases, with 15 bases between. The germline CDR1 and CDR2 sequences are ENHRY and SYGVKD.

The V gene is TRBV3-1, the J gene TRBJ2-1, with TRBD1 matching over 8 bases. Germline assignment: CDR1 LGHDT and CDR2 YNNKEL (reference sequence). The CDR3 sequence is 16 residues long. V dropped 5 bases and J dropped 5; count of bases not matched to a gene: 11. DNA for the CDR3: TGTGCCAGCAGCGCCCGACAGGGGTCAAGGGACAATGAGCAGTTCTTC. Its protein product is CASSARQGSRDNEQFF.

This clonotype was counted only a few times. V usage is TRBV20-1 and J usage is TRBJ2-2; 7 bases map to TRBD1. Trimming at V came to 2 bases and at J to 2 bases, leaving 5 bases not matched to a gene. The CDR3 has 15 residues. Germline CDR1 and CDR2: DFQATT and SNEGSKA (reference sequence). The CDR3 DNA follows: TGCAGTGCTAGAACGGGACAGATCAACACCGGGGAGCTGTTTTTT. This sequence encodes CSARTGQINTGELFF.

This clonotype was counted only a few times. This chain uses TRBV13 with TRBJ1-5; D is undetermined. The V gene lost 5 bases and the J gene lost 0 bases, with 11 bases spanning the gap. The germline gives CDR1 PRHDT, CDR2 FYEKMQ (reference sequence). This CDR3 has 15 amino acids. The CDR3 is CASSGGEDSNQPQHF. DNA for the CDR3: TGTGCCAGCAGCGGTGGGGAGGATAGCAATCAGCCCCAGCATTTT.

V is TRBV11-2 and J is TRBJ2-1, with D maybe TRBD1 (6 bases). Germline V gives CDR1 SGHAT, CDR2 FQNNGV. V was clipped by 4 bases and J by 10 bases, with 14 bases between them. The CDR3 runs 13 residues. CDR3 nucleotides: TGTGCCAGCAGCTACACAGGGTACCGCGAGCAGTTCTTC. The encoded protein is CASSYTGYREQFF.

The chain employs TRBV5-6 and TRBJ1-2; D perhaps matches TRBD1 (5 bases). Germline values: CDR1 SGHDT, CDR2 YYEEEE. Trimming removed 2 bases from V and 7 bases from J, with 24 bases in between. The CDR3 runs to 17 residues. The CDR3 loop reads CASSLRTPTPLVRGYTF. The CDR3 DNA is TGTGCCAGCAGCTTACGGACACCTACCCCTTTGGTGCGTGGCTACACCTTC.

The J gene is TRBJ1-4, the V gene TRBV27; no firm D call. CDR3 length: 15 residues. In germline, CDR1 is MNHEY, CDR2 SMNVEV (reference sequence). Trimming shortened V by 3 bases and J by 11 bases, and 19 bases separated the two germline ends. CDR3 DNA: TGTGCCAGCAGTTTTTTTTCAGTCGGCCGGCCCAAACTGTTTTTT. Its protein product is CASSFFSVGRPKLFF.

The chain recombines TRBV11-2 with TRBJ1-2, with D maybe TRBD1 (6 bases). With 9 bases removed from V and 7 bases from J, the gap between germline ends came to 24 bases. Germline loops: CDR1 SGHAT, CDR2 FQNNGV. The length of the CDR3 is 15 residues. The CDR3 DNA reads as TGTGCCAGTAAACAGGGTCGGGGAATAATGGGTGGCTACACCTTC. Amino acids: CASKQGRGIMGGYTF.

This clonotype was recorded a few times. This chain links TRBV10-3 with TRBJ2-1, with D possibly being TRBD2 (7 bases). The CDR3 sequence is 13 residues long. Germline V lookup: CDR1 ENHRY, CDR2 SYGVKD. V was shortened by 7 bases and J by 6 bases, with 13 bases between the two germline ends. DNA of the CDR3: TGTGCCATCAACCGGGGGGCGGGCAATGAGCAGTTCTTC. This translates into CAINRGAGNEQFF.

J is TRBJ2-5 and V is TRBV27; TRBD2 agrees at 7 bases. This CDR3 is 13 amino acids long. The V and J ends lost 4 bases and 4 bases, in that order; junction bases with no gene match: 3. The germline gives CDR1 MNHEY, CDR2 SMNVEV (reference sequence). The CDR3 coding sequence is TGTGCCAGCAGTTACGAGCGGGGAGAGACCCAGTACTTC. Protein product: CASSYERGETQYF.

This clonotype occurred a few times. The chain links TRBV14 to TRBJ1-1; D perhaps matches TRBD1 (5 bases). V was cut by 4 bases and J by 3 bases, with 15 bases left in between. The germline V gene has CDR1 SGHDN and CDR2 FVKESK. This CDR3 has 15 amino acids. CDR3 residues: CASSLLRGRDTEAFF. The CDR3 bases are TGTGCCAGCAGCCTCCTGCGGGGACGGGACACTGAAGCTTTCTTT.

J is TRBJ2-5 and V is TRBV20-1; TRBD2 might be the D (5 bases). The CDR3 contains 17 residues. CDR1 is DFQATT and CDR2 is SNEGSKA in the germline V gene (reference sequence). Trimming took off 6 bases at V and 1 base at J, with 24 bases between the two ends. The CDR3 here is CSAKRSGGPHTQETQYF. The DNA of the CDR3 is TGCAGTGCCAAAAGGTCCGGAGGCCCCCACACCCAAGAGACCCAGTACTTC.

This CDR3 is CASRPTTGGNYNEQFF. DNA of the CDR3: TGTGCCAGCAGGCCTACTACAGGGGGAAACTACAATGAGCAGTTCTTC. The chain links TRBV27 to TRBJ2-5; 8 bases are a match to TRBD1. The assigned J gene may be wrong: the sequence end matches TRBJ2-1 better. The germline V gene has CDR1 MNHEY and CDR2 SMNVEV (reference sequence). This CDR3 spans 16 amino acids.

V gene TRBV10-3 combines with J gene TRBJ1-1; D might be TRBD1 (5 bases). The ends were cut back, 5 bases at V and 4 bases at J, with 14 bases in the middle. The CDR3 has 14 residues. Germline values: CDR1 ENHRY, CDR2 SYGVKD. This CDR3 reads CAISTRDLTTEAFF. CDR3 nucleotide sequence: TGTGCCATCAGTACCCGGGACTTGACCACTGAAGCTTTCTTT.

The chain is built from TRBV7-8 and TRBJ1-2; TRBD1 matches 9 bases. This CDR3 contains 16 residues. Trimming at V came to 1 base and at J to 0 bases, leaving 3 bases not matched to a gene. Germline V gene data show CDR1 as SGHVS and CDR2 as FQNEAQ. The CDR3 DNA sequence: TGTGCCAGCAGCTTAGGGACAGGGGTGGCTAACTATGGCTACACCTTC. Residues: CASSLGTGVANYGYTF.

The chain has TRBV28 and TRBJ2-7; 10 nucleotides agree with TRBD1. The trim removed 8 bases at V and 2 bases at J, leaving 9 bases unmatched. Germline loops: CDR1 MDHEN, CDR2 SYDVKM. The CDR3 covers 15 residues. CDR3 sequence: CASGPPGQGTYEQYF. The CDR3 DNA reads as TGTGCCAGCGGTCCGCCGGGACAGGGGACCTACGAGCAGTACTTC. The variable domain in full, with the rest retrieved from reference TRBV28 and TRBJ2-7, is DVKVTQSSRYLVKRTGEKVFLECVQDMDHENMFWYRQDPGLGLRLIYFSYDVKMKEKGDIPEGYSVSREKKERFSLILESASTNQTSMYLCASGPPGQGTYEQYFGPGTRLTVT.

V is TRBV6-6 and J is TRBJ2-1, with a weak D call TRBD1 (5 bases). Between the trimmed V and J ends, which lost 0 bases and 9 bases, there was a span of 9 bases. Germline loops: CDR1 MNHNY, CDR2 SVGAGI (reference sequence). The CDR3 is 13 residues long. CDR3 DNA sequence: TGTGCCAGCAGTTACTCAGCAGGGCTTGAGCAGTTCTTC. Translating it yields CASSYSAGLEQFF.

A few counts support this clonotype. The V gene is TRBV12-3 or TRBV12-4, the J gene TRBJ1-2; 7 bases map to TRBD1. The CDR3 sequence is 14 residues long. After removal of 6 bases from V and 4 bases from J, the junction contained 8 bases not matched to a gene. CDR3 sequence (DNA): TGTGCCAGCAGCGTTCGACAGGGTAGCTATGGCTACACCTTC. It is translated as CASSVRQGSYGYTF.

This clonotype showed up just a few times. The rearrangement links TRBV20-1 to TRBJ1-1; D remains ambiguous. Trimming took off 6 bases at V and 5 bases at J, with 13 bases between the two ends. Looked up from germline, CDR1 is DFQATT and CDR2 is SNEGSKA (reference sequence). This CDR3 comprises 12 residues. CDR3 loop: CSALPGTTEAFF. The CDR3 DNA sequence: TGCAGTGCCCTACCCGGAACTACTGAAGCTTTCTTT.

The genes are TRBV2 and TRBJ2-4; TRBD1 might be the D (6 bases). This CDR3 contains 12 residues. Germline assignment: CDR1 SNHLY and CDR2 FYNNEI. Trimming removed 3 bases from V and 7 bases from J, with 7 bases in between. This chain's CDR3 is CASSEDSNIQYF. CDR3 coding DNA: TGTGCCAGCAGTGAGGACAGCAACATTCAGTACTTC. Using reference TRBV2 and TRBJ2-4 for the parts outside the CDR3, the full variable domain is EPEVTQTPSHQVTQMGQEVILRCVPISNHLYFYWYRQILGQKVEFLVSFYNNEISEKSEIFDDQFSVERPDGSNFTLKIRSTKLEDSAMYFCASSEDSNIQYFGAGTRLSVL.